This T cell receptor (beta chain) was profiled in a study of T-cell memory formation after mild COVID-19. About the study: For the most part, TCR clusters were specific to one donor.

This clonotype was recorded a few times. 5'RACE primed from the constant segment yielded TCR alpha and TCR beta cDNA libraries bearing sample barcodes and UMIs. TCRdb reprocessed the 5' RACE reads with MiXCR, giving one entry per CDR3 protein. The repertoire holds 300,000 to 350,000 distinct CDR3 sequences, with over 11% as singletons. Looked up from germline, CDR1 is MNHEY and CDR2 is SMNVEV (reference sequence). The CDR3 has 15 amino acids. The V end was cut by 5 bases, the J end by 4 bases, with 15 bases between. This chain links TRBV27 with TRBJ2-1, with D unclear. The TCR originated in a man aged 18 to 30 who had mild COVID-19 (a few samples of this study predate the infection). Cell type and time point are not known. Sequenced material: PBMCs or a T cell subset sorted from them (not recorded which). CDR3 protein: CASSRQDPRYNEQFF. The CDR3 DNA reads TGTGCCAGCAGTCGGCAGGACCCTCGATACAATGAGCAGTTCTTC.